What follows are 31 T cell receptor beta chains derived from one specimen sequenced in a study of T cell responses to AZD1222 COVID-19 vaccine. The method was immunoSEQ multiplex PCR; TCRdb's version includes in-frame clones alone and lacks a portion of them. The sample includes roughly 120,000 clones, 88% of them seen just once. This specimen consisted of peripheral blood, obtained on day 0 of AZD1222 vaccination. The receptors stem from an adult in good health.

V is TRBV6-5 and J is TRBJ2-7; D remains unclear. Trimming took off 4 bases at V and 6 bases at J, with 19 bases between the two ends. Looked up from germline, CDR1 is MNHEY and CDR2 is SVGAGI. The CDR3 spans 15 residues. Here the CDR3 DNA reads TGTGCCAGCAGTTTAGACGGCCTCGGCTCGGGCGAGCAGTACTTC. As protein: CASSLDGLGSGEQYF.

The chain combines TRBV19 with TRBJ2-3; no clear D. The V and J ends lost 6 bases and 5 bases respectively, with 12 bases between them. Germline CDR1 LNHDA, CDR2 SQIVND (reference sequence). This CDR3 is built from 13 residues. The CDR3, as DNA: TGTGCCAGTAGGGGCACCAAAAGAGATACGCAGTATTTT. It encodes CASRGTKRDTQYF.

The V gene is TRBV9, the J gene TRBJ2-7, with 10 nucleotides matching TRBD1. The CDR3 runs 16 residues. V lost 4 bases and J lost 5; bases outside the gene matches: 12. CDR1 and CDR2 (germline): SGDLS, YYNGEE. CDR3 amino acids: CASSPSGDRGIHEQYF. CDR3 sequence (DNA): TGTGCCAGCAGCCCCTCGGGGGACAGGGGTATCCACGAGCAGTACTTC.

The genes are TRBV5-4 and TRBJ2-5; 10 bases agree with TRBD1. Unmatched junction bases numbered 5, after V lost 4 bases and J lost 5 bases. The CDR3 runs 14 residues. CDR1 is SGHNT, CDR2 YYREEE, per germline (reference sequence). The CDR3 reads CASSRDRGTETQYF. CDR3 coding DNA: TGTGCCAGCAGCCGGGACAGGGGAACTGAGACCCAGTACTTC.

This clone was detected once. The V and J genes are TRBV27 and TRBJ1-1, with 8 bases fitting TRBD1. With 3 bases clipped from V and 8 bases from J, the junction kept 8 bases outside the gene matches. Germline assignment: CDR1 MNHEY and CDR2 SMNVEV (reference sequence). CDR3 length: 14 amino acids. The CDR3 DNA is TGTGCCAGCAGTTTCCTCGGCAGGGGGCAGGAAGCTTTCTTT. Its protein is CASSFLGRGQEAFF.

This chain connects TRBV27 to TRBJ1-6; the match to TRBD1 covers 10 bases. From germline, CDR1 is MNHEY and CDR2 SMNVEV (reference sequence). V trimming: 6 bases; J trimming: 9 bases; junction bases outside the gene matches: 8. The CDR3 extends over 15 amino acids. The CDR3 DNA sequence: TGTGCCAGCAGACCCGCCGGGACAGGGGTTTCACCCCTCCACTTT. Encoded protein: CASRPAGTGVSPLHF.

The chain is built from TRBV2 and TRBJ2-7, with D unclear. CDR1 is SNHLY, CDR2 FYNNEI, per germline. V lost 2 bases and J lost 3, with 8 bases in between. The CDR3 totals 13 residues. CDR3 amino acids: CASSENRYYEQYF. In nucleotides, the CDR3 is TGTGCCAGCAGTGAAAATCGGTACTACGAGCAGTACTTC.

CDR3 nucleotide sequence: TGTGCCAGCAGCTCAACGGGACAGCCGGGACAGGGGGGCTATGGCTACACCTTC. Amino acid sequence: CASSSTGQPGQGGYGYTF. V usage is TRBV7-6 and J usage is TRBJ1-2; 11 positions match TRBD1. V gave up 4 bases and J gave up 4 bases; unmatched junction bases: 14. CDR1 is SGHVS, CDR2 FNYEAQ, per germline. The CDR3 covers 18 residues.

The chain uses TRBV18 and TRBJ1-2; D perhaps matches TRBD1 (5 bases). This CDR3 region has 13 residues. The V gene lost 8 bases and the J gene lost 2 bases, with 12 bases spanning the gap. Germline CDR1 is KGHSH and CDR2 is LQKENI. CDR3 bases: TGTGCCAGCACTCGGCAGGGAAACTATGGCTACACCTTC. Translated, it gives CASTRQGNYGYTF.

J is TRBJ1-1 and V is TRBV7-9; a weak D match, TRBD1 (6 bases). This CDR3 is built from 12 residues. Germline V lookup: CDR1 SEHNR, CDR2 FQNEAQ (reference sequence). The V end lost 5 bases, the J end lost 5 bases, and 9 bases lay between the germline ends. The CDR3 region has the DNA TGTGCCAGCAGCCAAGGGGGAACTGAAGCTTTCTTT. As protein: CASSQGGTEAFF. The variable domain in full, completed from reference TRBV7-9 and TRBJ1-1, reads DTGVSQNPRHKITKRGQNVTFRCDPISEHNRLYWYRQTLGQGPEFLTYFQNEAQLEKSRLLSDRFSAERPKGSFSTLEIQRTEQGDSAMYLCASSQGGTEAFFGQGTRLTVV.

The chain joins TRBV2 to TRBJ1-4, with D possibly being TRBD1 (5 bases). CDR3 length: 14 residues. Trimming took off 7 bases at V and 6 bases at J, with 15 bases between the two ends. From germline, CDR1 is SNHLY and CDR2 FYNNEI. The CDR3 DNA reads TGTGCCAGCATTAGGGACCCGCGGGATGAAAAACTGTTTTTT. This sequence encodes CASIRDPRDEKLFF.

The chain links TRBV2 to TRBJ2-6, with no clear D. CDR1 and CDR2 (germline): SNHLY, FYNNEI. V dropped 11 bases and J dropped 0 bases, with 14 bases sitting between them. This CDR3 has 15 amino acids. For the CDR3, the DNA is TGTGCCCAGATGGGGATGATCTCTGGGGCCAACGTCCTGACTTTC. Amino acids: CAQMGMISGANVLTF.

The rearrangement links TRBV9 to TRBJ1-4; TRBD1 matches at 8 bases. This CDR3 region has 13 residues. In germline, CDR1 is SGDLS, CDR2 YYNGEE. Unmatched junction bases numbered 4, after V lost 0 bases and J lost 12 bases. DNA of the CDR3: TGTGCCAGCAGCGTAGTTCAGGGGGCCCAACTGTTTTTT. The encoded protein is CASSVVQGAQLFF.

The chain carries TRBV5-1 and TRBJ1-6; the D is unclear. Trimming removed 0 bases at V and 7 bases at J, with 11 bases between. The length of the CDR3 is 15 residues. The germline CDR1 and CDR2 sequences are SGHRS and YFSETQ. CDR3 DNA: TGCGCCAGCAGCTTGGTTGGTCAGGACAATTCACCCCTCCACTTT. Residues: CASSLVGQDNSPLHF.

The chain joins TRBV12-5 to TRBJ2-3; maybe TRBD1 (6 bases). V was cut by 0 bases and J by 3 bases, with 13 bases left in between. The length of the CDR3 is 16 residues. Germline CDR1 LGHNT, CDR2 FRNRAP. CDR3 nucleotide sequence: TGTGCTAGTGGTTTGGTAAAGGGACAAGGAACAGATACGCAGTATTTT. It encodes CASGLVKGQGTDTQYF.

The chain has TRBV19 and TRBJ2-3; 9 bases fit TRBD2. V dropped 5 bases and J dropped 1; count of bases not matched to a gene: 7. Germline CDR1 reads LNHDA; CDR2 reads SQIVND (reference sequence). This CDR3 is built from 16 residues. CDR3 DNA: TGTGCCAGTAGTTCCCCCGCTAGCGGGGGCACAGATACGCAGTATTTT. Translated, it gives CASSSPASGGTDTQYF.

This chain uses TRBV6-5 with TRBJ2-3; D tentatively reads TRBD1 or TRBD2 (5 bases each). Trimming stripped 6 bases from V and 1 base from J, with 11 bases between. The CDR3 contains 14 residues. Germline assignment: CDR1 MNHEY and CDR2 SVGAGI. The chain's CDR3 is CASRTGTRTDTQYF. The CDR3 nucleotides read TGTGCCAGCAGGACCGGGACGCGCACAGATACGCAGTATTTT.

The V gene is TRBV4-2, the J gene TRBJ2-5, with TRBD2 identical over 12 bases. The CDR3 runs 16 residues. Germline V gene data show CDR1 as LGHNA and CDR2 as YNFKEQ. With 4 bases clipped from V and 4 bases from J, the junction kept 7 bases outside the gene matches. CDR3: CASSPRTSGVGETQYF. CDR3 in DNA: TGTGCCAGCAGCCCGCGGACTAGCGGGGTGGGAGAGACCCAGTACTTC.

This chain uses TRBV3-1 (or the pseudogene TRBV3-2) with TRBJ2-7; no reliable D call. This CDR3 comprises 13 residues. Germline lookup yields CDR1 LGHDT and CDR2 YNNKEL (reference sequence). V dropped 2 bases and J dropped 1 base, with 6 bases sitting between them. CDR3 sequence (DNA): TGTGCCAGCAGCCAACTAGGGTCCTACGAGCAGTACTTC. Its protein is CASSQLGSYEQYF.

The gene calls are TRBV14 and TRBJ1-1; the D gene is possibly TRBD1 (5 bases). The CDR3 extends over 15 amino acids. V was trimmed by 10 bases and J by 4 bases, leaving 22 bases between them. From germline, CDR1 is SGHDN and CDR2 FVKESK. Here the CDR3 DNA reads TGTGCCACCAGGGACTCGGAGCTACTCGGCACTGAAGCTTTCTTT. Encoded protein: CATRDSELLGTEAFF.

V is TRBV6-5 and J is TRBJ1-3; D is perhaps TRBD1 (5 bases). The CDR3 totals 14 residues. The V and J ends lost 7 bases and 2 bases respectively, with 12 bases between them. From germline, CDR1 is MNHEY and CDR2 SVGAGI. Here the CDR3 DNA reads TGTGCCAGCACCGCGGGGCACGCTGGAAACACCATATATTTT. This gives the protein CASTAGHAGNTIYF.

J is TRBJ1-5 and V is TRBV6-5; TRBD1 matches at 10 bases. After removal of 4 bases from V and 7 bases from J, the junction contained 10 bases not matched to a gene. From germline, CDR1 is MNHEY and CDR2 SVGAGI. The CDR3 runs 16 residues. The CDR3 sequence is CASSSRGDRGYQPQHF. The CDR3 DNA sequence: TGTGCCAGCAGTTCAAGGGGGGACAGGGGTTACCAGCCCCAGCATTTT.

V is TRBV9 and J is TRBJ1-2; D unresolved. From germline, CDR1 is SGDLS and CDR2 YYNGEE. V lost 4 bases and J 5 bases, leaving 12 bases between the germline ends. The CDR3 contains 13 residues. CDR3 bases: TGTGCCAGCAGCTCAACCGATTTTTATGGCTACACCTTC. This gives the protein CASSSTDFYGYTF. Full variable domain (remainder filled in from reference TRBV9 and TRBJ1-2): DSGVTQTPKHLITATGQRVTLRCSPRSGDLSVYWYQQSLDQGLQFLIQYYNGEERAKGNILERFSAQQFPDLHSELNLSSLELGDSALYFCASSSTDFYGYTFGSGTRLTVV.

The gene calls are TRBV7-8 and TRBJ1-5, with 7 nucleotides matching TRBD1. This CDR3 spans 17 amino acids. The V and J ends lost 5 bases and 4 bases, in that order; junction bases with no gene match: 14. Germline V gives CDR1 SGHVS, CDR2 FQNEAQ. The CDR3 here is CASSEGASGVKNQPQHF. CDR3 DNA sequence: TGTGCCAGCAGCGAGGGGGCGTCAGGGGTTAAGAATCAGCCCCAGCATTTT.

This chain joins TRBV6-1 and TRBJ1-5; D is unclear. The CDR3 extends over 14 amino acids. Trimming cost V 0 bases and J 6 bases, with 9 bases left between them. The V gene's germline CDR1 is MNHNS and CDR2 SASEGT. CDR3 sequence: CASSEAPEGQPQHF. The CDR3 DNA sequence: TGTGCCAGCAGTGAAGCGCCCGAGGGTCAGCCCCAGCATTTT.

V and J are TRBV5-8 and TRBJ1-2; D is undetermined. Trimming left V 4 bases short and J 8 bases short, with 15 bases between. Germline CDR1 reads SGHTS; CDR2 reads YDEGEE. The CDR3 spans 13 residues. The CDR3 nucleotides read TGTGCCAGCAGCCCAGCGTGGGTACGAGGCTACACCTTC. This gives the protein CASSPAWVRGYTF. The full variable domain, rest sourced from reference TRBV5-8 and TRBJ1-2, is EAGVTQSPTHLIKTRGQQATLRCSPISGHTSVYWYQQALGLGLQFLLWYDEGEERNRGNFPPRFSGRQFPNYSSELNVNALELEDSALYLCASSPAWVRGYTFGSGTRLTVV.

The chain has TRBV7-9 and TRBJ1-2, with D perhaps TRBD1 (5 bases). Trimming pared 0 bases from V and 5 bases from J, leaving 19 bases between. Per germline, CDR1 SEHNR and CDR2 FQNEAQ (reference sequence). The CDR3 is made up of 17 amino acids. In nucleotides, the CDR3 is TGTGCCAGCAGCTTAGCGCTTGAGTTGGTGGAGGGGTATGGCTACACCTTC. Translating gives CASSLALELVEGYGYTF.

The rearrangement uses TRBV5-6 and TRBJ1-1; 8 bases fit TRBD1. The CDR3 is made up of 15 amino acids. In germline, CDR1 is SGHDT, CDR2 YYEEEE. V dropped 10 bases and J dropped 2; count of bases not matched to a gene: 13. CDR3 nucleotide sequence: TGTGCCTCCCGACGGGCAGGGGGCCCTAACACTGAAGCTTTCTTT. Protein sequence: CASRRAGGPNTEAFF.

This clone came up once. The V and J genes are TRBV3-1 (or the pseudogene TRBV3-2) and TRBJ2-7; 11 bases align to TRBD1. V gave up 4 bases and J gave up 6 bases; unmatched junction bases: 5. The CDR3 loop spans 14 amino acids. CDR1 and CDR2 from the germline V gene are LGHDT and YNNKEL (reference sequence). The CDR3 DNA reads TGTGCCAGCAGCCCCAGGACAGGGGGCAGCGAGCAGTACTTC. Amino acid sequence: CASSPRTGGSEQYF.

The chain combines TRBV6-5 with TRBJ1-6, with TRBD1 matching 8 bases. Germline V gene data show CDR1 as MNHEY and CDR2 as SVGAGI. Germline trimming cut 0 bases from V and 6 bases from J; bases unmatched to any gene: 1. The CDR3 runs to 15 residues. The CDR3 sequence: CASSYSTGANSPLHF. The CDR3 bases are TGTGCCAGCAGTTACTCGACAGGGGCTAATTCACCCCTCCACTTT.

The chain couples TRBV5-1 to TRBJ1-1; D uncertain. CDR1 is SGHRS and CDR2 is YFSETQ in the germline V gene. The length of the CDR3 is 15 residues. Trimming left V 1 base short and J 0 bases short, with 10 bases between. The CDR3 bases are TGCGCCAGCAGCTTGTTAAGTACACTGAACACTGAAGCTTTCTTT. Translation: CASSLLSTLNTEAFF.